Listed below are T cell receptor beta chains from one sample, sequenced in a study of Ad26.COV2.S vaccination and SARS-CoV-2 variants. Only in-frame clones appear in the TCRdb table, and some are missing; sequencing was by immunoSEQ multiplex PCR. The repertoire has about 410,000 clones, roughly 90% of them found once; the top ten carry 1.5% to 2%. The sequencing used peripheral blood, collected in a trial of Ad26.COV2.S vaccine versus placebo. All receptors derive from a person aged 18 to 59 who received the Ad26.COV2.S COVID-19 vaccine or a placebo. Both conserved end residues are part of each CDR3. The D gene is left open where the match is weak. Expanded clones are given a class, and other clones once, few, many or no size at all.

v_gene,abundance,j_gene,d_gene,CDR3nt,CDR3aa
TRBV19,NA,TRBJ2-3,NA,TGTGCCAGTAGTCCCCTCCAGGGTCCCACAGATACGCAGTATTTT,CASSPLQGPTDTQYF
TRBV19,NA,TRBJ2-1,NA,TGTGCCAGTAGCCAAAATGGGGGCAATGAGCAGTTCTTC,CASSQNGGNEQFF
TRBV30,few,TRBJ1-2,NA,TGTGCCTGGAGTGTAGAGGTTGGTGGCTACACCTTC,CAWSVEVGGYTF
TRBV14,NA,TRBJ2-3,TRBD2,TGTGCCAGCAGCCAAGGCCCTAGCGGGAGCACAGATACGCAGTATTTT,CASSQGPSGSTDTQYF
TRBV30,NA,TRBJ2-3,TRBD2,TGTGCCTGGAGCTCCGGACTAGCGGGCAAAAATACGCAGTATTTT,CAWSSGLAGKNTQYF
TRBV5-1,NA,TRBJ1-1,NA,TGCGCCAGCAGCTCAAGAGACTCGAACACTGAAGCTTTCTTT,CASSSRDSNTEAFF
TRBV19,NA,TRBJ2-7,NA,TGTGCCAGTAGTATAGCCGCCTTGGGGACTCACGAGCAGTACTTC,CASSIAALGTHEQYF
TRBV30,NA,TRBJ1-6,TRBD1,TGTGCCTGGGCCAACCTACAGGGGGCATCAAATTCACCCCTCCACTTT,CAWANLQGASNSPLHF
TRBV7-3,NA,TRBJ2-2,NA,TGTGCCAGCAGCTTCTCGGGGACCGGGGAGCTGTTTTTT,CASSFSGTGELFF
TRBV4-2,NA,TRBJ1-2,TRBD1,TGTGCCAGCAGCCTACAAACAGGGGACTATGGCTACACCTTC,CASSLQTGDYGYTF
TRBV19,few,TRBJ1-5,NA,TGTGCCAGTAGTATTCGCGGTCAGCCCCAGCATTTT,CASSIRGQPQHF
TRBV28,NA,TRBJ2-1,NA,TGTGCCAGCAGTTATCGACAGCTCCGGAATGAGCAGTTCTTC,CASSYRQLRNEQFF
TRBV9,once,TRBJ2-7,TRBD1,TGTGCCAGCAGCGTAGGACAGGGGGCATGGGAGCAGTACTTC,CASSVGQGAWEQYF
TRBV29-1,NA,TRBJ2-1,NA,TGCAGCGTTGAATGGAGGGATAATGAGCAGTTCTTC,CSVEWRDNEQFF
TRBV5-4,NA,TRBJ2-2,NA,TGTGCCAGCAGCTCGATGACAGGTGGGGCCGGGGAGCTGTTTTTT,CASSSMTGGAGELFF
TRBV29-1,NA,TRBJ2-2,TRBD2,TGCAGCGGGAGGGTAGCGGGGAACACCGGGGAGCTGTTTTTT,CSGRVAGNTGELFF
TRBV7-6,once,TRBJ2-2,TRBD2,TGTGCCAGCAGCTTACGACTAGCGGGAGGAACGAACACCGGGGAGCTGTTTTTT,CASSLRLAGGTNTGELFF
TRBV15,NA,TRBJ2-1,NA,TGTGCCACCAGCAGAGTACGGGGGTCGGATGAGCAGTTCTTC,CATSRVRGSDEQFF
TRBV5-1,NA,TRBJ2-7,TRBD2,TGCGCCAGCAGCTTGGCTGGCGGGGGCTCCTACGAGCAGTACTTC,CASSLAGGGSYEQYF
TRBV5-6,NA,TRBJ2-7,TRBD2,TGTGCCAGCAGCCCGACTAGCTTCTCCTACGAGCAGTACTTC,CASSPTSFSYEQYF
TRBV6-1,NA,TRBJ1-6,NA,TGTGCCAGCAGTGAGTCCGGCCCCAATAATTCACCCCTCCACTTT,CASSESGPNNSPLHF
TRBV28,NA,TRBJ2-3,TRBD2,TGTGCCTCGCTAGCGGGAGTGGGAGATACGCAGTATTTT,CASLAGVGDTQYF
TRBV2,NA,TRBJ1-2,NA,TGTGCCAGCACTTCTTACGTCAACTATGGCTACACCTTC,CASTSYVNYGYTF
TRBV28,NA,TRBJ1-6,NA,TGTGCCAGCAGTCGACGCCCTCCCGGGCGGGATAATTCACCCCTCCACTTT,CASSRRPPGRDNSPLHF
TRBV19,NA,TRBJ2-7,TRBD1,TGTGCCAGTAGTATAGGGGACAGGGGATACGAGCAGTACTTC,CASSIGDRGYEQYF
TRBV28,NA,TRBJ1-1,NA,TGTGCCAGCCTCCCTCCAGGGGCTATTTTGAACACTGAAGCTTTCTTT,CASLPPGAILNTEAFF
TRBV29-1,NA,TRBJ2-3,TRBD2,TGCAGCGTACTCGCGGTAGCGGGAGGGCCGTTGGATACGCAGTATTTT,CSVLAVAGGPLDTQYF
TRBV6-5,NA,TRBJ1-3,NA,TGTGCCAGCAGGACTGGGGGGGGATCTGGAAACACCATATATTTT,CASRTGGGSGNTIYF
TRBV11-1,NA,TRBJ2-5,TRBD2,TGTGCCAGCAGCTTAGCGGTGGCTAGCGGGACCCAAGAGACCCAGTACTTC,CASSLAVASGTQETQYF
TRBV29-1,NA,TRBJ1-2,NA,TGCAGCGTTGAAGTTAATGCAGGGGTGGGTGGCTACACCTTC,CSVEVNAGVGGYTF
TRBV5-7,NA,TRBJ1-5,NA,TGTGCCAGCAGCTTGGTCCCAGACCCGGGAGGTCAGCCCCAGCATTTT,CASSLVPDPGGQPQHF
TRBV20-1,NA,TRBJ2-1,TRBD1,TGCAGTGCTAGTCGGAGACAGGGGCGAAATGAGCAGTTCTTC,CSASRRQGRNEQFF
TRBV5-1,NA,TRBJ1-4,NA,TGCGCCAGCAGCTTGGGGGACCGATTAAAAGAAAAACTGTTTTTT,CASSLGDRLKEKLFF
TRBV29-1,NA,TRBJ2-7,TRBD1,TGCAGCGTGTCACAGGGGTACTACGAGCAGTACTTC,CSVSQGYYEQYF
TRBV5-6,NA,TRBJ1-1,NA,TGTGCCAGCAGCTTACGGGGGCAGGCCACTGAAGCTTTCTTT,CASSLRGQATEAFF
TRBV2,NA,TRBJ2-2,TRBD2,TGTGCCAGCAGTGAACTAGCGGGCGAGGTCGGGGAGCTGTTTTTT,CASSELAGEVGELFF
TRBV7-8,NA,TRBJ1-5,NA,TGTGCCAGCAGCTCCGGACAGTTTAATCAGCCCCAGCATTTT,CASSSGQFNQPQHF
TRBV28,NA,TRBJ1-4,TRBD1,TGTGCCAGCAGGGAGGACAGGAAGTATGAAAAACTGTTTTTT,CASREDRKYEKLFF
TRBV11-2,NA,TRBJ2-1,NA,TGTGCCAGCAGCTCCCTGTTCCTAGGCAATGAGCAGTTCTTC,CASSSLFLGNEQFF
TRBV9,NA,TRBJ2-1,NA,TGTGCCAGCAGCGTAGGGACGGCAACAGGGTATGAGCAGTTCTTC,CASSVGTATGYEQFF
TRBV7-2,NA,TRBJ1-5,NA,TGTGCCAGCAGCTTGCAGGCGGGGAATCAGCCCCAGCATTTT,CASSLQAGNQPQHF
TRBV5-1,NA,TRBJ2-5,NA,TGCGCCAGCACCCTGGGACACGGAAGGCAGACCCAGTACTTC,CASTLGHGRQTQYF
TRBV30,few,TRBJ1-6,NA,TGTGCCTGGAGTGTAGCCGGCAGGGGAAATTCACCCCTCCACTTT,CAWSVAGRGNSPLHF
TRBV5-6,NA,TRBJ1-2,NA,TGTGCCAGCAGCTTGGCTGGGAATTTGGTCTATGGCTACACCTTC,CASSLAGNLVYGYTF
TRBV24-1,NA,TRBJ2-3,NA,TGTGCCACCAGTGACAAGACTAGCACAGATACGCAGTATTTT,CATSDKTSTDTQYF
TRBV9,NA,TRBJ2-3,NA,TGTGCCAGCAGCCCGAACCAACTAGTTGCAGATACGCAGTATTTT,CASSPNQLVADTQYF
TRBV4-2,NA,TRBJ2-3,TRBD2,TGTGCCAGCAGCCAAGATAGTGGCGGGAGGGGCGAAGATACGCAGTATTTT,CASSQDSGGRGEDTQYF
TRBV28,NA,TRBJ1-2,NA,TGTGCCAGCAGGGCAGCCGGGACAAGGCGGAGTGGCTACACCTTC,CASRAAGTRRSGYTF
TRBV19,once,TRBJ1-5,TRBD1,TGTGCCAGTAGTTACAGGGGGGAAGATCAGCCCCAGCATTTT,CASSYRGEDQPQHF
TRBV3-1/TRBV3-2,NA,TRBJ2-2,TRBD2,TGTGCCAGCAGCCAAGGAGCGGGAGTTAACGGGGAGCTGTTTTTT,CASSQGAGVNGELFF
TRBV5-1,NA,TRBJ2-7,TRBD1,TGCGCCAGCAGCTTGGGACAGGGCCGCGCCTACGAGCAGTACTTC,CASSLGQGRAYEQYF
TRBV11-2,NA,TRBJ2-2,TRBD2,TGTGCCAGCAGCTTTAGAGAGGGACTAGCGAGGTCGAACACCGGGGAGCTGTTTTTT,CASSFREGLARSNTGELFF
TRBV29-1,NA,TRBJ2-3,NA,TGCAGCGTTGAAGGCGAGGGGCACACAGATACGCAGTATTTT,CSVEGEGHTDTQYF
TRBV3-1/TRBV3-2,NA,TRBJ2-1,NA,TGTGCCAGCAGCCCGAGACCTGTCGGTGAGCAGTTCTTC,CASSPRPVGEQFF
TRBV15,NA,TRBJ2-7,NA,TGTGCCACCAGCAGAGATTATGTGCACGAGCAGTACTTC,CATSRDYVHEQYF
TRBV11-2,NA,TRBJ2-5,TRBD2,TGTGCCAGCAGCTCCCCCGGGGGGAAGCACCAAGAGACCCAGTACTTC,CASSSPGGKHQETQYF
TRBV7-8,NA,TRBJ2-5,TRBD2,TGTGCCAGCAGCTTAGCGGCACGGGGGGAAGAGACCCAGTACTTC,CASSLAARGEETQYF
TRBV3-1/TRBV3-2,NA,TRBJ2-5,NA,TGTGCCAGCAGCCAAGTGGACACTCCTTACTTC,CASSQVDTPYF
TRBV5-1,NA,TRBJ2-2,NA,TGCGCCAGCAGCTTGGCCTCCGGGGAGCTGTTTTTT,CASSLASGELFF
TRBV9,NA,TRBJ2-1,TRBD2,TGTGCCAGCACCTTACTAGCGGGAGGGCCGGGTGAGCAGTTCTTC,CASTLLAGGPGEQFF